A single sample is the source of the 18 T cell receptor beta chains below, sequenced in a study of T-cell memory formation after mild COVID-19. TCRdb used MiXCR to reprocess the 5' RACE reads, holding one entry per CDR3 protein. In the table there are 200,000 to 250,000 distinct CDR3 sequences, about 16% of which are singletons. Source material: PBMCs or a T cell subset sorted from them (not recorded which). The source is an adult woman who had mild COVID-19 (a few samples of this study predate the infection). Cell type and time point are not known.

This chain links TRBV19 with TRBJ1-4, with TRBD1 identical over 7 bases. Looked up from germline, CDR1 is LNHDA and CDR2 is SQIVND (reference sequence). The CDR3 contains 13 residues. The ends lost 9 bases at V and 11 bases at J; junction bases unmatched: 12. The CDR3 protein is CASRGQLALKLFF. The CDR3 nucleotides are TGTGCCAGCCGGGGACAGCTGGCTCTGAAACTGTTTTTT.

The CDR3 nucleotides read TGTGCCATCAGTCCAGGACTTGCGAACACTGAAGCTTTCTTT. It encodes CAISPGLANTEAFF. The chain joins TRBV10-3 to TRBJ1-1; D remains ambiguous. With 5 bases removed from V and 1 base from J, the gap between germline ends came to 11 bases. The CDR3 sequence is 14 residues long. The germline gives CDR1 ENHRY, CDR2 SYGVKD.

V usage is TRBV12-3 or TRBV12-4 and J usage is TRBJ2-7; maybe TRBD2 (6 bases). CDR3 size: 13 residues. V lost 8 bases to trimming and J lost 0 bases, with 11 bases between them. This chain's CDR3 is CASCGVYSYEQYF. The DNA for the CDR3 is TGTGCCAGCTGCGGGGTCTACTCCTACGAGCAGTACTTC.

This clonotype was observed a handful of times. The chain carries TRBV12-3 or TRBV12-4 and TRBJ1-2; D call uncertain. The CDR3 runs to 16 residues. The V end was cut by 3 bases, the J end by 2 bases, with 16 bases between. Here the CDR3 DNA reads TGTGCCAGCAGTTTGAAAAGGTCCCCCGGAAACTATGGCTACACCTTC. Translation: CASSLKRSPGNYGYTF.

This clonotype was observed a handful of times. The chain joins TRBV12-3 or TRBV12-4 to TRBJ2-7, with D possibly matching TRBD1 (6 bases). The ends were cut back, 6 bases at V and 1 base at J, with 10 bases in the middle. The CDR3 contains 13 residues. CDR3 nucleotide sequence: TGTGCCAGCAGCCGGGACACTTCCTACGAGCAGTACTTC. It encodes CASSRDTSYEQYF.

There are many counts of this clonotype. The chain combines TRBV7-9 with TRBJ1-1, with 8 bases aligning to TRBD1. The junction had 5 bases not matched to a gene; V was cut back by 3 bases and J by 8 bases. CDR3 length: 13 amino acids. Per the germline V gene, CDR1 is SEHNR and CDR2 is FQNEAQ (reference sequence). The CDR3 DNA is TGTGCCAGCAGCTTGACAGGGGTTGGGGAAGCTTTCTTT. This encodes CASSLTGVGEAFF.

The table lists this clonotype with a few counts. The rearrangement links TRBV5-1 to TRBJ1-6; TRBD1 matches at 9 bases. This CDR3 comprises 14 residues. The trim removed 3 bases at V and 7 bases at J, leaving 2 bases unmatched. CDR1 is SGHRS and CDR2 is YFSETQ in the germline V gene. The CDR3 DNA reads TGCGCCAGCAGCTGGGACAGGGAAAATTCACCCCTCCACTTT. Protein: CASSWDRENSPLHF.

This clonotype was picked up a small number of times. The V gene is TRBV18, the J gene TRBJ2-5; D is undetermined. There are 13 residues in the CDR3. V shed 4 bases and J shed 5 bases, with 11 bases lying between them. Germline V gene sequence: CDR1 KGHSH, CDR2 LQKENI. The CDR3 coding sequence is TGTGCCAGCTCACGATATACAAGCGAGACCCAGTACTTC. As protein: CASSRYTSETQYF.

V and J are TRBV7-2 and TRBJ1-4; D perhaps matches TRBD1 (6 bases). Trimming pared 4 bases from V and 4 bases from J, leaving 13 bases between. The CDR3 loop spans 15 amino acids. The V gene's germline CDR1 is SGHTA and CDR2 FQGNSA. DNA of the CDR3: TGTGCCAGCAGCTATGCAGGGGTGAATAATGAAAAACTGTTTTTT. Protein product: CASSYAGVNNEKLFF.

V is TRBV7-6 and J is TRBJ2-1; TRBD2 matches at 13 bases. The J segment lost 5 bases and the V segment lost 1 base, leaving 2 bases of the junction unmatched. The CDR3 consists of 16 residues. CDR1 is SGHVS, CDR2 FNYEAQ, per germline. The CDR3: CASSLGTSGGDNEQFF. The CDR3 region has the DNA TGTGCCAGCAGCTTAGGGACTAGCGGGGGCGACAATGAGCAGTTCTTC.

V is TRBV11-3 and J is TRBJ2-7; 10 bases are a match to TRBD2. J lost 6 bases, V lost 5 bases, and 7 bases had no gene match. The CDR3 has 14 amino acids. The V gene's germline CDR1 is SGHNT and CDR2 YENEEA. The DNA of the CDR3 is TGTGCCAGCAGCGCAACTAGCGGGATAAGCGAGCAGTACTTC. This encodes CASSATSGISEQYF.

This clonotype was seen more than once but under ten times. For the CDR3, the DNA is TGCAGTGTGCGGGGGGTGAACACCGGGGAGCTGTTTTTT. Translation: CSVRGVNTGELFF. The rearrangement uses TRBV20-1 and TRBJ2-2; 8 positions match TRBD2. This CDR3 region has 13 residues. The V segment lost 7 bases and the J segment 1 base; nucleotides outside the gene matches: 2. Germline loops: CDR1 DFQATT, CDR2 SNEGSKA (reference sequence).

This clonotype was counted ten times or more. The chain couples TRBV7-9 to TRBJ1-2; D gene unclear. V was trimmed by 7 bases and J by 0 bases, leaving 9 bases between them. This CDR3 spans 13 amino acids. CDR1 SEHNR and CDR2 FQNEAQ come from the germline V gene (reference sequence). The CDR3 loop reads CASNFDPNYGYTF. The CDR3, as DNA: TGTGCCAGCAACTTTGACCCTAACTATGGCTACACCTTC. Supplemented by reference TRBV7-9 and TRBJ1-2, the full variable domain reads DTGVSQNPRHKITKRGQNVTFRCDPISEHNRLYWYRQTLGQGPEFLTYFQNEAQLEKSRLLSDRFSAERPKGSFSTLEIQRTEQGDSAMYLCASNFDPNYGYTFGSGTRLTVV.

There are many counts of this clonotype. This chain uses TRBV5-1 with TRBJ1-3; D gene uncertain. This CDR3 contains 14 residues. Trimming took 0 bases from V and 2 from J, leaving 6 bases between them. The V gene's germline CDR1 is SGHRS and CDR2 YFSETQ. CDR3 bases: TGCGCCAGCAGCTTGGGAGATCCTGGAAACACCATATATTTT. Encoded protein: CASSLGDPGNTIYF.

The chain employs TRBV27 and TRBJ2-2, with D tentatively TRBD1 (5 bases). The V end lost 5 bases, the J end lost 0 bases, and 22 bases lay between the germline ends. CDR1 and CDR2 from the germline V gene are MNHEY and SMNVEV (reference sequence). This CDR3 contains 19 residues. The CDR3 protein is CASSHPFTGAPSNTGELFF. CDR3 nucleotides: TGTGCCAGCAGTCACCCGTTTACAGGAGCACCTTCGAACACCGGGGAGCTGTTTTTT.

This clonotype was observed a few times. The chain has TRBV20-1 and TRBJ1-6, with 10 bases aligning to TRBD1. Germline V CDR1 and CDR2: DFQATT, SNEGSKA (reference sequence). Losses at the gene ends were 4 bases for V and 1 base for J; bases not matched to a gene: 1. The CDR3 is 15 residues long. The CDR3 reads CSAMDRGSYNSPLHF. The CDR3 DNA follows: TGCAGTGCTATGGACAGGGGGTCCTATAATTCACCCCTCCACTTT.

In its sample, this clonotype was seen a few times. The V and J genes are TRBV6-5 and TRBJ2-6; D is unresolved. CDR1 and CDR2 from the germline V gene are MNHEY and SVGAGI. V lost 5 bases, J lost 0 bases, and 5 bases lay in between. There are 14 residues in the CDR3. In nucleotides, the CDR3 is TGTGCCAGCAGTGGCACCTCTGGGGCCAACGTCCTGACTTTC. Translated: CASSGTSGANVLTF.

This clonotype was recorded a few times. The J gene is TRBJ2-5, the V gene TRBV29-1; D not resolved. V shed 6 bases and J shed 5 bases, with 10 bases lying between them. This CDR3 has 11 amino acids. CDR1 is SQVTM and CDR2 is ANQGSEA in the germline V gene. The CDR3 DNA is TGCAGCGTATCTCTGGGGGAGACCCAGTACTTC. This codes for CSVSLGETQYF. The full variable domain, rest sourced from reference TRBV29-1 and TRBJ2-5, is SAVISQKPSRDICQRGTSLTIQCQVDSQVTMMFWYRQQPGQSLTLIATANQGSEATYESGFVIDKFPISRPNLTFSTLTVSNMSPEDSSIYLCSVSLGETQYFGPGTRLLVL.